The 17 T cell receptor beta chains given below trace back to one sample, sequenced in a study of beta chain features in type 1 diabetes. The investigators reverse transcribed all of the isolated RNA, so they sequenced expressed TCRB transcripts. Repertoires were generated with immunoSEQ multiplex PCR, while TCRdb's copy carries only in-frame clones and drops some. Found here are some 500,000 clones, approximately 10% of them singletons; the top ten hold more than 0.045%. Source material: naive CD4+ T cells from blood. Receptors originate from a woman under 30 in good health.

The chain recombines TRBV7-8 with TRBJ1-3, with a weak D call TRBD1 (5 bases). Trimming took off 3 bases at V and 0 bases at J, with 9 bases between the two ends. Germline CDR1 is SGHVS and CDR2 is FQNEAQ. The CDR3 totals 15 residues. Here the CDR3 reads CASSLDTNSGNTIYF. For the CDR3, the DNA is TGTGCCAGCAGCTTGGACACTAACTCTGGAAACACCATATATTTT. Full variable domain (rest looked up from reference TRBV7-8 and TRBJ1-3): GAGVSQSPRYKVAKRGQDVALRCDPISGHVSLFWYQQALGQGPEFLTYFQNEAQLDKSGLPSDRFFAERPEGSVSTLKIQRTQQEDSAVYLCASSLDTNSGNTIYFGEGSWLTVV.

This clone appeared a few times. Within the sample, other DNA sequences also encode this same CDR3. This rearrangement joins TRBV7-2 to TRBJ2-5; TRBD1 matches 7 bases. CDR1 is SGHTA and CDR2 is FQGNSA in the germline V gene. The length of the CDR3 is 14 residues. Unmatched junction bases numbered 5, after V lost 2 bases and J lost 5 bases. This chain's CDR3 is CASSLSGRGETQYF. The CDR3, as DNA: TGTGCCAGCAGCTTAAGTGGCAGGGGGGAGACCCAGTACTTC.

The chain employs TRBV10-3 and TRBJ1-6; no definite D call. The germline CDR1 and CDR2 sequences are ENHRY and SYGVKD. The length of the CDR3 is 15 residues. V lost 6 bases and J lost 3, with 12 bases in between. The CDR3 sequence is CAIRGLGVYNSPLHF. CDR3 bases: TGTGCCATCAGGGGTCTGGGTGTCTATAATTCACCCCTCCACTTT.

This clone has a handful of counts. V and J are TRBV27 and TRBJ2-5; no reliable D call. Trimming shortened V by 2 bases and J by 9 bases, and 13 bases separated the two germline ends. This CDR3 has 13 amino acids. Germline loops: CDR1 MNHEY, CDR2 SMNVEV (reference sequence). CDR3 loop: CASSLLGRDPQYF. In DNA form, the CDR3 reads TGTGCCAGCAGTTTACTAGGACGTGACCCCCAGTACTTC.

This clone was seen a handful of times. V and J are TRBV29-1 and TRBJ2-7, with no clear D. Per germline, CDR1 SQVTM and CDR2 ANQGSEA. V was trimmed by 5 bases and J by 0 bases, leaving 11 bases between them. The CDR3 is made up of 13 amino acids. As DNA, the CDR3 is TGCAGCGTTTCATGGCTGAGCTCCTACGAGCAGTACGTC. Its translation: CSVSWLSSYEQYV.

This clone was recorded a few times. The V call is TRBV4-3, the J call TRBJ1-2; 7 positions match TRBD1. Germline values: CDR1 LGHNA, CDR2 YSLEER. The junction had 3 bases not matched to a gene; V was cut back by 2 bases and J by 3 bases. CDR3 length: 14 amino acids. CDR3 protein: CASSQPGTDYGYTF. The CDR3 DNA reads TGCGCCAGCAGCCAACCCGGGACAGACTATGGCTACACCTTC.

This CDR3 reads CASSPSRTSTDTQYF. As DNA, the CDR3 is TGTGCCAGCAGCCCCAGTCGGACTAGCACAGATACGCAGTATTTT. The rearrangement links TRBV7-2 to TRBJ2-3; D perhaps matches TRBD2 (5 bases). V lost 5 bases and J 0 bases, leaving 12 bases between the germline ends. Germline values: CDR1 SGHTA, CDR2 FQGNSA. The CDR3 covers 15 residues. Complete variable domain (other parts from reference TRBV7-2 and TRBJ2-3): GAGVSQSPSNKVTEKGKDVELRCDPISGHTALYWYRQSLGQGLEFLIYFQGNSAPDKSGLPSDRFSAERTGGSVSTLTIQRTQQEDSAVYLCASSPSRTSTDTQYFGPGTRLTVL.

This clone was found a few times. This sample includes further DNA sequences coding for the same CDR3. The gene calls are TRBV29-1 and TRBJ2-7; TRBD1 aligns across 11 bases. CDR3 length: 12 residues. Germline V gives CDR1 SQVTM, CDR2 ANQGSEA. The junction had 3 bases not matched to a gene; V was cut back by 6 bases and J by 5 bases. The CDR3 spells CSVGQGADEQYV. CDR3 DNA sequence: TGCAGCGTAGGACAGGGGGCGGACGAGCAGTACGTC.

The chain joins TRBV28 to TRBJ2-3; the D is unclear. The CDR3 totals 15 residues. Germline loops: CDR1 MDHEN, CDR2 SYDVKM. V dropped 6 bases and J dropped 0 bases, with 13 bases sitting between them. CDR3 sequence (DNA): TGTGCCAGCAGCTCCGCAGGATTTAGCACAGATACGCAGTATTTT. This translates into CASSSAGFSTDTQYF.

V is TRBV4-3 and J is TRBJ1-2; 7 nucleotides agree with TRBD1. The trim removed 4 bases at V and 4 bases at J, leaving 9 bases unmatched. This CDR3 region has 15 residues. CDR1 and CDR2 (germline): LGHNA, YSLEER. The CDR3 sequence is CASSRQRSGGYGYTF. CDR3 DNA: TGCGCCAGCAGCCGTCAGCGCTCAGGGGGCTATGGCTACACCTTC.

The chain's CDR3 is CASSQDLRTQYF. The DNA for the CDR3 is TGCGCCAGCAGCCAAGATCTACGAACGCAGTATTTT. This sequence joins TRBV4-3 and TRBJ2-3; the D is unclear. The V end lost 0 bases, the J end lost 9 bases, and 7 bases lay between the germline ends. Germline CDR1 LGHNA, CDR2 YSLEER. The CDR3 covers 12 residues.

The chain uses TRBV5-6 and TRBJ2-6, with 7 bases that match TRBD2. This CDR3 is 17 amino acids long. The germline V gene has CDR1 SGHDT and CDR2 YYEEEE. The J segment lost 0 bases and the V segment lost 2 bases, leaving 5 bases of the junction unmatched. CDR3 residues: CASSFRPSGSGANVLTF. The DNA for the CDR3 is TGTGCCAGCAGCTTCCGTCCTAGCGGCTCTGGGGCCAACGTCCTGACTTTC.

The CDR3 nucleotides are TGTGCCAGCAGTTACCGCAGGGAAAATTCCTACAATGAGCAGTTCTTC. Residues: CASSYRRENSYNEQFF. The chain links TRBV6-5 to TRBJ2-1, with D maybe TRBD1 (5 bases). V lost 2 bases and J 1 base, leaving 12 bases between the germline ends. The CDR3 extends over 16 amino acids. In germline, CDR1 is MNHEY, CDR2 SVGAGI.

With respect to this clone: This sample also contains other DNA sequences that code for the same CDR3. The chain has TRBV9 and TRBJ2-1; D remains unclear. Germline CDR1 reads SGDLS; CDR2 reads YYNGEE. The CDR3 contains 13 residues. Trimming left V 0 bases short and J 2 bases short, with 3 bases between. CDR3 sequence: CASSVGTYNEQFF. DNA for the CDR3: TGTGCCAGCAGCGTAGGTACCTACAATGAGCAGTTCTTC.

This clone was seen a handful of times. This CDR3 is CASSAIEATDTQYF. The CDR3 DNA is TGTGCCAGCTCAGCAATCGAAGCCACAGATACGCAGTATTTT. The V call is TRBV18, the J call TRBJ2-3; D not certain. CDR3 length: 14 amino acids. V shed 5 bases and J shed 2 bases, with 11 bases lying between them. CDR1 is KGHSH, CDR2 LQKENI, per germline.

The chain uses TRBV7-9 and TRBJ2-1; D possibly corresponds to TRBD2 (6 bases). Germline V lookup: CDR1 SEHNR, CDR2 FQNEAQ (reference sequence). This CDR3 is 16 amino acids long. V was clipped by 5 bases and J by 3 bases, with 17 bases between them. CDR3 nucleotide sequence: TGTGCCAGCAGCCCCCAGTGGGCGGGAATCTACAATGAGCAGTTCTTC. Its protein product is CASSPQWAGIYNEQFF.

Here the CDR3 DNA reads TGCGCCAGCAGCCAACGCGCCCCGGGACAGAGACTCACAGATACGCAGTATTTT. This sequence encodes CASSQRAPGQRLTDTQYF. The V and J genes are TRBV4-3 and TRBJ2-3; 7 nucleotides line up with TRBD1. Germline V gives CDR1 LGHNA, CDR2 YSLEER. J lost 2 bases, V lost 2 bases, and 13 bases had no gene match. The CDR3 length is 18 residues.